The entry that follows covers one T cell receptor (beta chain) sequence. Antigen unknown. These data come from a study of T cells after yellow fever vaccination. The study's findings and limits: Most primary-vaccination clones recurred post-booster (approximately 95% CD4, over 70% CD8).

TCRdb reanalysed the 5' RACE reads using MiXCR and keeps one entry per CDR3 protein. Of 150,000 to 200,000 distinct CDR3 sequences in the sample, roughly 9.6% were seen once. The V and J ends lost 3 bases and 4 bases respectively, with 12 bases between them. This CDR3 comprises 14 residues. Germline assignment: CDR1 KGHSH and CDR2 LQKENI. The chain couples TRBV18 to TRBJ1-1, with a weak D call TRBD1 (5 bases). This clonotype originated in a man aged 18 to 30 who received the YFV17D yellow fever vaccine. Material: CD8+ T cells sorted from PBMCs, obtained 15 days after the yellow fever booster vaccination. The CDR3 DNA sequence: TGTGCCAGCTCACCTCGACAGCCTGGCACTGAAGCTTTCTTT. The encoded protein is CASSPRQPGTEAFF.